Listed below are T cell receptor beta chains from one sample, sequenced in a study of blood T cells in healthy people across ages. In TCRdb, the 5' RACE reads were re-called with MiXCR into one record per CDR3 protein. The sample yields 1,500,000 or so distinct CDR3 sequences, around 59% seen once. Sequencing was carried out using blood. These receptors were taken from a man aged 18-30 years in good health. Each CDR3 is given with its conserved first and last residue. The D gene is left open where the match is weak. Not all rows give a size; the values are once, few, many and, for expanded clones, a class.

J gene: TRBJ1-2
clone size: NA
D gene: TRBD1
V gene: TRBV29-1
CDR3 DNA: TGCAGCGTTGAAGCGATATTACAGGGGGCAGGCTACACCTTC
CDR3 protein: CSVEAILQGAGYTF

J gene: TRBJ2-5
clone size: few
D gene: NA
V gene: TRBV5-1
CDR3 DNA: TGCGCCAGCAGCCCCGGAGATGACGGCCAAGAGACCCAGTACTTC
CDR3 protein: CASSPGDDGQETQYF

J gene: TRBJ2-7
clone size: NA
D gene: NA
V gene: TRBV29-1
CDR3 DNA: TGCAGCGTTGAAGATGAGAACAGCTACGAGCAGTACTTC
CDR3 protein: CSVEDENSYEQYF

J gene: TRBJ2-5
clone size: few
D gene: TRBD1
V gene: TRBV29-1
CDR3 DNA: TGCAGCGTCTGGACAGGGTGGGGTGAGACCCAGTACTTC
CDR3 protein: CSVWTGWGETQYF

J gene: TRBJ2-1
clone size: NA
D gene: TRBD2
V gene: TRBV30
CDR3 DNA: TGTGCCTGGAAAGGTGGACTAGCGGGAGGGAGCTCCTACAATGAGCAGTTCTTC
CDR3 protein: CAWKGGLAGGSSYNEQFF

J gene: TRBJ2-2
clone size: NA
D gene: NA
V gene: TRBV10-3
CDR3 DNA: TGTACCATCAGTGGGTCGACAGTGTCCGGGGAGCTGTTTTTT
CDR3 protein: CTISGSTVSGELFF

J gene: TRBJ2-7
clone size: NA
D gene: TRBD2
V gene: TRBV29-1
CDR3 DNA: TGCAGCGGGGGACTAGCGGGAGCCAGGGAGCAGTACTTC
CDR3 protein: CSGGLAGAREQYF

J gene: TRBJ2-7
clone size: few
D gene: TRBD1
V gene: TRBV27
CDR3 DNA: TGTGCCAGCAGTCTCGCCGGGACAGGGGTTGACGAGCAGTACTTC
CDR3 protein: CASSLAGTGVDEQYF

J gene: TRBJ1-2
clone size: NA
D gene: TRBD1
V gene: TRBV12-3/TRBV12-4
CDR3 DNA: TGTGCCAGCCAGGGCGGGACAGGGGGTTTCTATGGCTACACCTTC
CDR3 protein: CASQGGTGGFYGYTF

J gene: TRBJ2-7
clone size: NA
D gene: NA
V gene: TRBV20-1
CDR3 DNA: TGCAGTGCTGCACGGGACCAGAGCTCCTACGAGCAGTACTTC
CDR3 protein: CSAARDQSSYEQYF

J gene: TRBJ2-3
clone size: NA
D gene: NA
V gene: TRBV6-6
CDR3 DNA: TGTGCCAGCAGCAACGCAGGGAGCACAGATACGCCGTATTTT
CDR3 protein: CASSNAGSTDTPYF

J gene: TRBJ2-7
clone size: few
D gene: TRBD1
V gene: TRBV18
CDR3 DNA: TGTGCCAGCTCACCACCAGACAGGGCCTACGAGCAGTACTTC
CDR3 protein: CASSPPDRAYEQYF

J gene: TRBJ1-5
clone size: NA
D gene: NA
V gene: TRBV4-1
CDR3 DNA: TGCGCCAGCAGCCATTTGTCAGGAGTCAATCAGCCCCAGCATTTT
CDR3 protein: CASSHLSGVNQPQHF

J gene: TRBJ2-7
clone size: few
D gene: NA
V gene: TRBV20-1
CDR3 DNA: TGCAGTGCTAGGGGGTTCGTGGGAGTCGACTACGAGCAGTACTTC
CDR3 protein: CSARGFVGVDYEQYF

J gene: TRBJ2-1
clone size: NA
D gene: TRBD2
V gene: TRBV7-9
CDR3 DNA: TGTGCCAGCAGCTTTCCTTCCGGGACTACGTCCTACAAGGAGCAGTTCTTC
CDR3 protein: CASSFPSGTTSYKEQFF

J gene: TRBJ2-7
clone size: NA
D gene: NA
V gene: TRBV20-1
CDR3 DNA: TGCAGTGCTAGAGATCTTGGGAAGAACTCCTACGAGCAGTACTTC
CDR3 protein: CSARDLGKNSYEQYF

J gene: TRBJ2-7
clone size: few
D gene: TRBD1
V gene: TRBV6-5
CDR3 DNA: TGTGCCAGCAGCCGAGACAGGGTAAAGTACGAGCAGTACTTC
CDR3 protein: CASSRDRVKYEQYF

J gene: TRBJ2-7
clone size: NA
D gene: NA
V gene: TRBV13
CDR3 DNA: TGTGCCAGCAGCTTAGAGTCCAGCGGGTACTCCTACGAGCAGTACTTC
CDR3 protein: CASSLESSGYSYEQYF

J gene: TRBJ2-3
clone size: NA
D gene: NA
V gene: TRBV7-9
CDR3 DNA: TGTGCCAGCAGCTTCGGGCCCCCACCAGATACGCAGTATTTT
CDR3 protein: CASSFGPPPDTQYF

J gene: TRBJ1-5
clone size: few
D gene: NA
V gene: TRBV10-3
CDR3 DNA: TGTGCCACCAGCTCGATACAAATCGATCAGCCCCAGCATTTT
CDR3 protein: CATSSIQIDQPQHF

J gene: TRBJ1-2
clone size: NA
D gene: NA
V gene: TRBV7-9
CDR3 DNA: TGTGCCAGCAGCTCGACCACTGCCGGGACTCTCTATGGCTACACCTTC
CDR3 protein: CASSSTTAGTLYGYTF

J gene: TRBJ1-1
clone size: NA
D gene: NA
V gene: TRBV6-6
CDR3 DNA: TGTGCCAGCATCTACTTCGGGGGTAAGGGCACTGAAGCTTTCTTT
CDR3 protein: CASIYFGGKGTEAFF

J gene: TRBJ1-2
clone size: few
D gene: TRBD1
V gene: TRBV6-5
CDR3 DNA: TGTGCCAGCAGTTACTCCGGACAGGGCTATGGCTACACCTTC
CDR3 protein: CASSYSGQGYGYTF

J gene: TRBJ2-5
clone size: NA
D gene: TRBD2
V gene: TRBV27
CDR3 DNA: TGTGCCAGCAGACTAGGGACTAGCGGAAACCAAGAGACCCAGTACTTC
CDR3 protein: CASRLGTSGNQETQYF

J gene: TRBJ2-3
clone size: few
D gene: TRBD2
V gene: TRBV5-1
CDR3 DNA: TGCGCCAGCAGCTTGGCACGAGCGGGGGCTATAGATACGCAGTATTTT
CDR3 protein: CASSLARAGAIDTQYF

J gene: TRBJ1-6
clone size: NA
D gene: NA
V gene: TRBV12-3/TRBV12-4
CDR3 DNA: TGTGCCAGCAGACGACTTGGGGATGGCAATTCACCCCTCCACTTT
CDR3 protein: CASRRLGDGNSPLHF

J gene: TRBJ2-3
clone size: few
D gene: NA
V gene: TRBV7-2
CDR3 DNA: TGTGCCAGCAGTTCAGGATTTGGGACAGATACGCAGTATTTT
CDR3 protein: CASSSGFGTDTQYF

J gene: TRBJ2-3
clone size: NA
D gene: NA
V gene: TRBV4-2
CDR3 DNA: TGTGCCAGCAGCCAAGAGTCTAGCCCGGGCGCAGATACGCAGTATTTT
CDR3 protein: CASSQESSPGADTQYF

J gene: TRBJ1-2
clone size: NA
D gene: NA
V gene: TRBV6-5
CDR3 DNA: TGTGCCAGCAGTTACACCCTAGGCAGGGAATATGGCTACACCTTC
CDR3 protein: CASSYTLGREYGYTF

J gene: TRBJ2-1
clone size: NA
D gene: TRBD2
V gene: TRBV15
CDR3 DNA: TGTGCCACCAACCGCGGGGGGTATCTGGGCAATGAGCAGTTCTTC
CDR3 protein: CATNRGGYLGNEQFF

J gene: TRBJ2-1
clone size: NA
D gene: NA
V gene: TRBV20-1
CDR3 DNA: TGCAGTGCTAGAAGACCTGCGGTCAATGAGCAGTTCTTC
CDR3 protein: CSARRPAVNEQFF

J gene: TRBJ2-1
clone size: NA
D gene: NA
V gene: TRBV11-2
CDR3 DNA: TGTGCCAGCAGAGGAGGGGGCCCGTCCTACAATGAGCAGTTCTTC
CDR3 protein: CASRGGGPSYNEQFF

J gene: TRBJ2-7
clone size: NA
D gene: NA
V gene: TRBV4-2
CDR3 DNA: TGTGCCAGCAGCCAAGGGTCTTGGGTTGGCTACGAGCAGTACTTC
CDR3 protein: CASSQGSWVGYEQYF

J gene: TRBJ1-1
clone size: NA
D gene: NA
V gene: TRBV29-1
CDR3 DNA: TGCAGCGTTGAAAGGCAGGGACTTGAAGCTTTCTTT
CDR3 protein: CSVERQGLEAFF

J gene: TRBJ1-2
clone size: NA
D gene: NA
V gene: TRBV5-1
CDR3 DNA: TGCGCCAGCAGCTTGACAGGGCGTGATAACTATGGCTACACCTTC
CDR3 protein: CASSLTGRDNYGYTF

J gene: TRBJ1-1
clone size: NA
D gene: NA
V gene: TRBV5-1
CDR3 DNA: TGCGCCAGCAGCGACGGGTCTCTCACTGAAGCTTTCTTT
CDR3 protein: CASSDGSLTEAFF

J gene: TRBJ2-3
clone size: NA
D gene: TRBD2
V gene: TRBV20-1
CDR3 DNA: TGCAGTGCTAGAGATGGGGTAGCGGGAGACATAGATACGCAGTATTTT
CDR3 protein: CSARDGVAGDIDTQYF

J gene: TRBJ2-1
clone size: NA
D gene: NA
V gene: TRBV4-3
CDR3 DNA: TGCGCCAGCAGCCAAGCCCCAGGGTTGGAGCAGTTCTTC
CDR3 protein: CASSQAPGLEQFF

J gene: TRBJ2-3
clone size: NA
D gene: NA
V gene: TRBV10-3
CDR3 DNA: TGTGCCGTCAGTGAGGGAGGGGGAGATACGCAGTATTTT
CDR3 protein: CAVSEGGGDTQYF

J gene: TRBJ1-5
clone size: NA
D gene: NA
V gene: TRBV9
CDR3 DNA: TGTGCCAGCAGCACGGGAGGGGAAAGCAATCAGCCCCAGCATTTT
CDR3 protein: CASSTGGESNQPQHF

J gene: TRBJ2-7
clone size: many
D gene: TRBD2
V gene: TRBV27
CDR3 DNA: TGTGCCAGCAGTTTATTCGCGGGAGGGTCCTACGAGCAGTACTTC
CDR3 protein: CASSLFAGGSYEQYF

J gene: TRBJ2-3
clone size: NA
D gene: NA
V gene: TRBV3-1
CDR3 DNA: TGTGCCAGCAGCCGACAGTGGGCAGATACGCAGTATTTT
CDR3 protein: CASSRQWADTQYF

J gene: TRBJ2-7
clone size: NA
D gene: TRBD2
V gene: TRBV29-1
CDR3 DNA: TGCAGCGCTGCGACTAGCGGGGTTACCTACGAGCAGTACTTC
CDR3 protein: CSAATSGVTYEQYF

J gene: TRBJ1-2
clone size: NA
D gene: NA
V gene: TRBV7-9
CDR3 DNA: TGTGCCAGCAGCCCGCGGGGGCAGGCAAACTATGGCTACACCTTC
CDR3 protein: CASSPRGQANYGYTF

J gene: TRBJ2-7
clone size: few
D gene: TRBD1
V gene: TRBV7-9
CDR3 DNA: TGTGCCAGCAGCTGGACAGGGGAGCAGTACTTC
CDR3 protein: CASSWTGEQYF

J gene: TRBJ2-1
clone size: NA
D gene: TRBD2
V gene: TRBV5-5
CDR3 DNA: TGTGCCAGCAGCTTGGAAATTCGGGGGGGCCACAATGAGCAGTTCTTC
CDR3 protein: CASSLEIRGGHNEQFF

J gene: TRBJ2-7
clone size: NA
D gene: NA
V gene: TRBV2
CDR3 DNA: TGTGCCAGCAGACAACAGGGAGATCTCTACGAGCAGTACTTC
CDR3 protein: CASRQQGDLYEQYF

J gene: TRBJ2-3
clone size: NA
D gene: NA
V gene: TRBV5-1
CDR3 DNA: TGCGCCAGCAGCTTGGATACGGGTACGCAGTATTTT
CDR3 protein: CASSLDTGTQYF

J gene: TRBJ2-5
clone size: NA
D gene: TRBD1
V gene: TRBV3-1
CDR3 DNA: TGTGCCAGCAGCCAGCGTACAGGGGGAAAAGAGACCCAGTACTTC
CDR3 protein: CASSQRTGGKETQYF

J gene: TRBJ2-7
clone size: NA
D gene: TRBD1
V gene: TRBV29-1
CDR3 DNA: TGCAGCACGGGGGACAGGGTCCATGAGCAGTACTTC
CDR3 protein: CSTGDRVHEQYF

J gene: TRBJ2-7
clone size: NA
D gene: NA
V gene: TRBV27
CDR3 DNA: TGTGCCAGCAGTGTCTCCCCCTCCTACGAGCAGTACTTC
CDR3 protein: CASSVSPSYEQYF

J gene: TRBJ2-5
clone size: NA
D gene: NA
V gene: TRBV5-1
CDR3 DNA: TGCGCCAGCAGTGCCTCTGAAGAGACCCAGTACTTC
CDR3 protein: CASSASEETQYF

J gene: TRBJ2-3
clone size: few
D gene: TRBD2
V gene: TRBV7-2
CDR3 DNA: TGTGCCAGCAGCTTATGGCCGGGGGGGCCCACAGATACGCAGTATTTT
CDR3 protein: CASSLWPGGPTDTQYF

J gene: TRBJ1-2
clone size: few
D gene: NA
V gene: TRBV15
CDR3 DNA: TGTGCCACCAGCTACAGTCGGCCTAACTATGGCTACACCTTC
CDR3 protein: CATSYSRPNYGYTF

J gene: TRBJ2-1
clone size: NA
D gene: NA
V gene: TRBV20-1
CDR3 DNA: TGCAGTGCTAGTCCCTTGAATGAGCAGTTCTTC
CDR3 protein: CSASPLNEQFF

J gene: TRBJ2-2
clone size: once
D gene: NA
V gene: TRBV4-3
CDR3 DNA: TGCGCCAGCAGCCAGGGTCTACTCAGGGGGGGGACCGGGGAGCTGTTTTTT
CDR3 protein: CASSQGLLRGGTGELFF

J gene: TRBJ1-1
clone size: few
D gene: TRBD1
V gene: TRBV5-6
CDR3 DNA: TGTGCCAGCAGCTGGGGGACAGGGGAAGCTTTCTTT
CDR3 protein: CASSWGTGEAFF